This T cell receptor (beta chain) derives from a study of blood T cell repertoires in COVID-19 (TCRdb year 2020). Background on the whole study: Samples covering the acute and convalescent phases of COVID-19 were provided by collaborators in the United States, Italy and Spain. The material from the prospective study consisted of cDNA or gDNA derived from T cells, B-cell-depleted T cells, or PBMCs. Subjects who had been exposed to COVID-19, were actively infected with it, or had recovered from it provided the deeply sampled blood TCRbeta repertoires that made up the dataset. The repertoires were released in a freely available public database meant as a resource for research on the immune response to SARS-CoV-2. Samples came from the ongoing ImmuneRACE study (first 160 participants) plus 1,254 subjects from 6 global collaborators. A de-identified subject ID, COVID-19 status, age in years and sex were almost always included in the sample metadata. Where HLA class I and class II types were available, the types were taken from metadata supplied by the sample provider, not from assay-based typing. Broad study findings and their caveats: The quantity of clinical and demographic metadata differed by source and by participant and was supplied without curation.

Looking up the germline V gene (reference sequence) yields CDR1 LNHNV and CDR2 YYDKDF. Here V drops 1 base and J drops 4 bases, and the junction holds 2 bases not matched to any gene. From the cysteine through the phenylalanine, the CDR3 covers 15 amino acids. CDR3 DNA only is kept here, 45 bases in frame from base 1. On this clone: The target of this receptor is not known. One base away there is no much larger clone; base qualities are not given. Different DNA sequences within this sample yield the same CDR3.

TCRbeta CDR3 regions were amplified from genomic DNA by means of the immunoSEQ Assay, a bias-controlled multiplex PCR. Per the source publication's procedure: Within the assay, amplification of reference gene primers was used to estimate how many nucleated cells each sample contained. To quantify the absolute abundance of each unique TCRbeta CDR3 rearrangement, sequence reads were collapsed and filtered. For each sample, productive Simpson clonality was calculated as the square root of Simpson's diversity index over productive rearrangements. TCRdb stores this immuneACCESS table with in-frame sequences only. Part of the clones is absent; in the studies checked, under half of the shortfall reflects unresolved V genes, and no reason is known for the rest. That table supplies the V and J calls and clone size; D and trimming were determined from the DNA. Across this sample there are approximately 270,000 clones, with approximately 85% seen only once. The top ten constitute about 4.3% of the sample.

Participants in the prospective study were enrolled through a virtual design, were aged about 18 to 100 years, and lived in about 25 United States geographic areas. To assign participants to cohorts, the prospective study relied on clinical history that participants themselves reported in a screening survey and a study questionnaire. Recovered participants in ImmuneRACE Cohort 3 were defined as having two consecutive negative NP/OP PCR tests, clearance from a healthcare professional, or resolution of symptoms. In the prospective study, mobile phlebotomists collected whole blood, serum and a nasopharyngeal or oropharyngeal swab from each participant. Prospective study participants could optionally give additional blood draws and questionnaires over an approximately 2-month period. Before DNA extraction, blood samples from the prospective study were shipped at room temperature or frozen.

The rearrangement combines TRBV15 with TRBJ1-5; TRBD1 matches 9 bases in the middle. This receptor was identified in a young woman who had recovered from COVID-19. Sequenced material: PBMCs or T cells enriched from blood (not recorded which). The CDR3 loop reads CATSRVGQGNQPQHF. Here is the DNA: TGTGCCACCAGCAGAGTCGGACAGGGGAATCAGCCCCAGCATTTT.